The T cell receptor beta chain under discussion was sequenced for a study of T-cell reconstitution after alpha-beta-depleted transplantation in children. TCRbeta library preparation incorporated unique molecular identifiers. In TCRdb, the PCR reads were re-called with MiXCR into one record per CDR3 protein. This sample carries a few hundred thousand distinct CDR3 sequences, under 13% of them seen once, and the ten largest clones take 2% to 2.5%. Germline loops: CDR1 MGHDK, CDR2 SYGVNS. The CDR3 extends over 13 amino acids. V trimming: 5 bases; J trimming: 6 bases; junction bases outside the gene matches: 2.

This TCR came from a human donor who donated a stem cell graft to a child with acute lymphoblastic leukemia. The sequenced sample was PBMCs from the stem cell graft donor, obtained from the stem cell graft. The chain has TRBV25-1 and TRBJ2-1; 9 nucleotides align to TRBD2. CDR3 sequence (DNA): TGTGCCAGCAGTCGACTAGCGGCCAATGAGCAGTTCTTC. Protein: CASSRLAANEQFF. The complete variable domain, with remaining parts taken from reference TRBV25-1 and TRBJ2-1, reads EADIYQTPRYLVIGTGKKITLECSQTMGHDKMYWYQQDPGMELHLIHYSYGVNSTEKGDLSSESTVSRIRTEHFPLTLESARPSHTSQYLCASSRLAANEQFFGPGTRLTVL.